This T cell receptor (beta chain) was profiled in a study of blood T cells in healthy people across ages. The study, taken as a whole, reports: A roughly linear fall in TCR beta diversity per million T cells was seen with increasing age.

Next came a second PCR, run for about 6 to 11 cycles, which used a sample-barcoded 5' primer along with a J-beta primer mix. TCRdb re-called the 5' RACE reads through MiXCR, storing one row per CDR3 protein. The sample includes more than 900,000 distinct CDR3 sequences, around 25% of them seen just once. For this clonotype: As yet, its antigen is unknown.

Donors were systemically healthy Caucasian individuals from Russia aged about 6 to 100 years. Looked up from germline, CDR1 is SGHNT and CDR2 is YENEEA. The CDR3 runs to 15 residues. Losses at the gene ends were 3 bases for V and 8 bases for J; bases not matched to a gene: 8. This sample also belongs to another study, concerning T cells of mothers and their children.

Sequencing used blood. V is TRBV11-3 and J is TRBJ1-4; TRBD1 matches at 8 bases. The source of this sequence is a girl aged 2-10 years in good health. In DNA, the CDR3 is TGTGCCAGCAGCTTGAACAGGGGGATAGGGGAAAAACTGTTTTTT. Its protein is CASSLNRGIGEKLFF.